A selection of T cell receptor beta chains follows, all from one sample in a study of cytomegalovirus exposure and HLA in healthy donors. Sequencing was performed with immunoSEQ multiplex PCR; in TCRdb, only in-frame clones are kept and a portion is missing. The sample has nearly 65,000 clones, 73% seen once. The material sequenced was PBMCs. Every receptor here comes from a man aged 50-59 years in good health and CMV-seronegative. CDR3s include the opening cysteine and the closing phenylalanine or tryptophan. D genes are given only for firm matches. For some rows the clone size is stated as once, few or many, or as a class when expanded; others skip it.

V,J,size,D,DNA,CDR3
TRBV7-8,TRBJ1-5,-,-,TGTGCCAGCAGCCCGTGGGAGGGCCAGCCCCAGCATTTT,CASSPWEGQPQHF
TRBV2,TRBJ1-6,-,-,TGTGCCACCGACAGAACTAATTCACCCCTCCACTTT,CATDRTNSPLHF
TRBV5-4,TRBJ2-7,-,TRBD1,TGTGCCAGCAGCTTACAGGGGTTAGACTACGAGCAGTACTTC,CASSLQGLDYEQYF
TRBV6-5,TRBJ1-1,-,TRBD1,TGTGCCAGCAGTTACCAGACAGGGCAAGCTTTCTTT,CASSYQTGQAFF
TRBV6-6,TRBJ2-7,-,TRBD2,TGTGCCAGCAGTATAGGGACTAGCAGTCGCTACGAGCAGTACTTC,CASSIGTSSRYEQYF
TRBV19,TRBJ1-2,few,TRBD1,TGTGCCAGTAGTATTGAACAGGGGGCCTCAAACTATGGCTACACCTTC,CASSIEQGASNYGYTF
TRBV5-1,TRBJ1-4,-,-,TGCGCCAGCAGCTTCGGGGAGGCTAATGAAAAACTGTTTTTT,CASSFGEANEKLFF
TRBV9,TRBJ2-6,-,TRBD1,TGTGCCAGCAGTACAGGGGTCGGGGCCAACGTCCTGACTTTC,CASSTGVGANVLTF
TRBV7-2,TRBJ2-7,-,TRBD2,TGTGCCAGCAGCTTCGGTACTAGCGGATCCTACGAGCAGTACTTC,CASSFGTSGSYEQYF
TRBV10-1,TRBJ1-2,few,TRBD1,TGCGCCAGCAGTGAAGGGACAGCTCTCCCCGCCACCTTC,CASSEGTALPATF
TRBV6-5,TRBJ2-3,-,-,TGTGCCAGCGGAGGAGGGGGCGCGTTCACAGATACGCAGTATTTT,CASGGGGAFTDTQYF
TRBV27,TRBJ1-1,-,TRBD1,TGTGCCAGCAGGGGACAGGGGGACGCTGAAGCTTTCTTT,CASRGQGDAEAFF
TRBV19,TRBJ1-5,-,TRBD1,TGTGCCAGTCGAGGAGACAGGGGGCATCAGCCCCAGCATTTT,CASRGDRGHQPQHF
TRBV6-5,TRBJ2-7,-,TRBD1,TGTGCCAGCAGCTCCCCACAGGGGGCAAGCTACGAGCAGTACTTC,CASSSPQGASYEQYF
TRBV5-5,TRBJ1-1,-,-,TGTGCCAGCAGCTCACCCAGGCACGTAACTGAAGCTTTCTTT,CASSSPRHVTEAFF
TRBV5-4,TRBJ2-4,once,TRBD2,TGTGCCAGCAGTTACGAAAAGAGCACGGGGGGAAACATTCAGTACTTC,CASSYEKSTGGNIQYF
TRBV25-1,TRBJ1-1,few,-,TGTGCCAGCAGTGGACACTCCAGCCTTCAGGAGGCTGAAGCTTTCTTT,CASSGHSSLQEAEAFF
TRBV5-1,TRBJ2-3,-,TRBD2,TGCGCCAGCAGGATAGCGGGGGGGCCAATAGATACGCAGTATTTT,CASRIAGGPIDTQYF
TRBV19,TRBJ2-5,-,-,TGTGCCAGTAGTAGCCAACTGGGGGGGGCCGAGACCCAGTACTTC,CASSSQLGGAETQYF
TRBV10-2,TRBJ2-5,-,TRBD1,TGCGCCACCTCCTTTGGGGACAGGAAAGAGACCCAGTACTTC,CATSFGDRKETQYF
TRBV5-4,TRBJ1-4,-,-,TGTGCCAGCAGCTTGGAAGGTCCCCGGGAAAAACCGTTTTTT,CASSLEGPREKPFF
TRBV18,TRBJ1-4,-,TRBD1,TGTGCCAGCTCACCAGACAGGGTAAATGAAAAACTGTTTTTT,CASSPDRVNEKLFF
TRBV27,TRBJ2-3,-,-,TGTGCCGCCCGAAGGACTTTGACAGATACGCAGTATTTT,CAARRTLTDTQYF
TRBV6-1,TRBJ1-5,-,-,TGTGCCAGCAAGGAGAAGGGCAATCAGCCCCAGCATTTT,CASKEKGNQPQHF
TRBV2,TRBJ2-5,few,-,TGTGCCAGCAGTCGGGGAGCCGTTTGGGAGACCCAGTACTTC,CASSRGAVWETQYF